The rows below give T cell receptor beta chains drawn from one sample of a study of T cells after yellow fever vaccination. Using its own MiXCR run on the 5' RACE reads, TCRdb lists one record per CDR3 protein. The top ten hold about 25% of the sample, which has approximately 110,000 distinct CDR3 sequences, more than 7.5% seen once. Sequenced here: CD8+ T cells sorted from PBMCs, sampled 45 days after the yellow fever booster vaccination. Receptors were obtained from a young man who received the YFV17D yellow fever vaccine. The CDR3 runs from the conserved cysteine through the conserved F or W. D genes are given only for firm matches. Rows give clone size only sometimes, using once, few, many, or a class for an expanded clone.

>many|TRBJ2-1|TRBV5-1|NA
CASSLSENNEQFF
TGCGCCAGCAGCTTGTCCGAAAACAATGAGCAGTTCTTC
>few|TRBJ2-2|TRBV2|TRBD2
CASSARERDTGELFF
TGTGCCAGCAGTGCGCGGGAGCGGGACACCGGGGAGCTGTTTTTT
>many|TRBJ2-3|TRBV29-1|TRBD2
CSVEGIASSGNTDTQYF
TGCAGCGTTGAAGGCATTGCGTCTAGCGGGAACACAGATACGCAGTATTTT
>few|TRBJ2-7|TRBV20-1|TRBD2
CSAPGTSGRAPYEQYF
TGCAGTGCGCCCGGGACTAGCGGGAGGGCCCCCTACGAGCAGTACTTC
>few|TRBJ2-7|TRBV14|TRBD1
CASSQGQVNEQYF
TGTGCCAGCAGCCAGGGACAGGTAAATGAGCAGTACTTC
>many|TRBJ2-7|TRBV29-1|NA
CSVLFDLAYEQYF
TGCAGCGTTCTTTTTGACCTGGCATACGAGCAGTACTTC
>NA|TRBJ1-1|TRBV5-4|NA
CASSLAPQGEAFF
TGTGCCAGCAGCTTGGCTCCACAGGGTGAAGCTTTCTTT
>NA|TRBJ2-2|TRBV5-1|NA
CASSISFRGDAGTGELFF
TGCGCCAGCAGCATATCCTTCCGGGGAGACGCGGGCACCGGGGAGCTGTTTTTT
>many|TRBJ1-5|TRBV12-3/TRBV12-4|TRBD1
CASKGQGAQPQHF
TGTGCCAGCAAGGGACAGGGGGCTCAGCCCCAGCATTTT
>many|TRBJ2-7|TRBV15|NA
CATSRVPGTGNEQYF
TGTGCCACCAGCAGAGTACCCGGCACAGGGAACGAGCAGTACTTC
>few|TRBJ2-2|TRBV9|TRBD2
CASSVGGGGGNTGELFF
TGTGCCAGCAGCGTTGGGGGGGGTGGGGGTAACACCGGGGAGCTGTTTTTT
>many|TRBJ2-7|TRBV12-3/TRBV12-4|NA
CASSLSGVHEQYF
TGTGCCAGCAGTTTGTCAGGAGTCCACGAGCAGTACTTC
>NA|TRBJ2-5|TRBV2|TRBD2
CASSEAGAGEETQYF
TGTGCCAGCAGTGAAGCGGGAGCGGGAGAAGAGACCCAGTACTTC
>few|TRBJ2-6|TRBV11-1|TRBD2
CASSPPQRDPSGANVLTF
TGTGCCAGCAGCCCCCCGCAGCGGGATCCTTCTGGGGCCAACGTCCTGACTTTC